Here is one TCR beta chain with its context. Its antigen is as yet unknown. The assay was immunoSEQ multiplex PCR, and TCRdb's table has in-frame clones only and misses some. The table lists 2 million to 2.5 million clones, around 90% of them singletons. This sample is part of a study of shared clonotypes between healthy human individuals. Study-level results: An expected dependence of interdonor clonotype sharing on sequencing depth was noted. Sorted-subset samples were not fully sequenced, rarefaction indicated.

The V gene lost 1 base and the J gene lost 4 bases, with 11 bases spanning the gap. The CDR3 totals 15 residues. The germline V gene encodes CDR1 SGHRS and CDR2 YFSETQ. CD45RA-negative memory and CD45RA+ naive subsets were split from the CD4+ cells. Sequencing was performed on naive CD4+ T cells from PBMCs. Subset given: CD45RA+ positively selected. This TCR came from a man younger than 30 in good health. Some clones in this sample may be carry-over from other donors' samples. V is TRBV5-1 and J is TRBJ2-2; no clear D gene. Here the CDR3 reads CASSLIGRLTGELFF. Written as DNA, the CDR3 is TGCGCCAGCAGCTTGATAGGCCGACTCACCGGGGAGCTGTTTTTT. Variable domain in full (rest from reference TRBV5-1 and TRBJ2-2): KAGVTQTPRYLIKTRGQQVTLSCSPISGHRSVSWYQQTPGQGLQFLFEYFSETQRNKGNFPGRFSGRQFSNSRSEMNVSTLELGDSALYLCASSLIGRLTGELFFGEGSRLTVL.